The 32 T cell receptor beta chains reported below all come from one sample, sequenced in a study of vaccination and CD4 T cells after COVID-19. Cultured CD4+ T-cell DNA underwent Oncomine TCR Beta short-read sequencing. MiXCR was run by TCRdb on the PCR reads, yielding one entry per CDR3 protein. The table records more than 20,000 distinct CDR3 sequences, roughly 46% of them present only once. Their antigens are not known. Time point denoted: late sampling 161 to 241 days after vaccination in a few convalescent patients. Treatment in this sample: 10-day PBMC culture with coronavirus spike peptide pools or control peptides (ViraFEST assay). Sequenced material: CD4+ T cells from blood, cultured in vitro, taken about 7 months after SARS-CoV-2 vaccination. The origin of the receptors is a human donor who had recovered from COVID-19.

CDR3 amino acids: CATTLPGLAGRRTYEQYF. CDR3 nucleotide sequence: TGTGCCACCACCCTGCCCGGACTAGCGGGACGGCGGACCTACGAGCAGTACTTC. The J gene is TRBJ2-7, the V gene TRBV15, with TRBD2 identical over 12 bases. The CDR3 consists of 18 residues. Per the germline V gene, CDR1 is LNHNV and CDR2 is YYDKDF (reference sequence). The ends lost 7 bases at V and 2 bases at J; junction bases unmatched: 15. Filled out from reference TRBV15 and TRBJ2-7, the complete variable domain reads DAMVIQNPRYQVTQFGKPVTLSCSQTLNHNVMYWYQQKSSQAPKLLFHYYDKDFNNEADTPDNFQSRRPNTSFCFLDIRSPGLGDTAMYLCATTLPGLAGRRTYEQYFGPGTRLTVT.

Here the CDR3 reads CASSLGNRPTGELFF. The CDR3 nucleotides are TGTGCCAGCAGCCTGGGGAACAGACCCACCGGGGAGCTGTTTTTT. This chain links TRBV7-9 with TRBJ2-2; D remains unclear. V gave up 5 bases and J gave up 4 bases, with 14 bases separating them. The CDR3 loop spans 15 amino acids. Germline V lookup: CDR1 SEHNR, CDR2 FQNEAQ (reference sequence).

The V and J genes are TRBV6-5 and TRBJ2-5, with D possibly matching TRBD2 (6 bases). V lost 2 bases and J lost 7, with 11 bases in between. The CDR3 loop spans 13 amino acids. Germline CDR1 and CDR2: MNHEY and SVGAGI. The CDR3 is CASSYRREGTQYF. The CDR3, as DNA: TGTGCCAGCAGTTACAGGCGGGAAGGGACCCAGTACTTC.

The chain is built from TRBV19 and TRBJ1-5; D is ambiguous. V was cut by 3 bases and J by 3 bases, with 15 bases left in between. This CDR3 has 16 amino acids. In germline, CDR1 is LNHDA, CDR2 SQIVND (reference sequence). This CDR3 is CASSIRLPTYNQPQHF. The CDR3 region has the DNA TGTGCCAGTAGTATCCGATTGCCTACCTACAATCAGCCCCAGCATTTT.

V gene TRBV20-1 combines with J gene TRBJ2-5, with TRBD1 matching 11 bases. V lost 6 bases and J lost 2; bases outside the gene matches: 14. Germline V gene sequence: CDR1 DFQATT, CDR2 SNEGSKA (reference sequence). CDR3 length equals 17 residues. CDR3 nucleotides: TGCAGTGCCAACCGACCAAGGACAGGGGGCATACAAGAGACCCAGTACTTC. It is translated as CSANRPRTGGIQETQYF.

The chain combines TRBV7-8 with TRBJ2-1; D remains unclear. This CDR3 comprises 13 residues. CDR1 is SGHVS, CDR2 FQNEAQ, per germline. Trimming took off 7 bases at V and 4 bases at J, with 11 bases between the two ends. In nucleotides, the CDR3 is TGTGCCAGCACCGGACGACGATACAATGAGCAGTTCTTC. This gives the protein CASTGRRYNEQFF.

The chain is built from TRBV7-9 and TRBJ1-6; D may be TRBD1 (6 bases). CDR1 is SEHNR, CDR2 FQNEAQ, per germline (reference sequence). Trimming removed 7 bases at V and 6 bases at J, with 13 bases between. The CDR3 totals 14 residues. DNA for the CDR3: TGTGCCAGCACCCTACAGGGATTTAATTCACCCCTCCACTTT. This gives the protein CASTLQGFNSPLHF.

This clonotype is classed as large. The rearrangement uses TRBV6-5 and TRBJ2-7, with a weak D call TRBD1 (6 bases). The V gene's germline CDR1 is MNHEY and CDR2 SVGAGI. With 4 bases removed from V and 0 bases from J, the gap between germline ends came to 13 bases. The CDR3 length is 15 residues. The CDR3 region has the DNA TGTGCCAGCAGTTCAACAGGGTTTTCCTCCTACGAGCAGTACTTC. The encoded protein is CASSSTGFSSYEQYF.

The CDR3 loop is CASSRRGWAGGLSSYNEQFF. Here the CDR3 DNA reads TGTGCCAGCAGCAGAAGAGGGTGGGCAGGGGGCCTGAGCTCCTACAATGAGCAGTTCTTC. This chain joins TRBV7-8 and TRBJ2-1; 8 bases are shared with TRBD1. With V trimmed by 5 bases and J by 0 bases, 18 bases remained unmatched. Germline loops: CDR1 SGHVS, CDR2 FQNEAQ. This CDR3 is built from 20 residues.

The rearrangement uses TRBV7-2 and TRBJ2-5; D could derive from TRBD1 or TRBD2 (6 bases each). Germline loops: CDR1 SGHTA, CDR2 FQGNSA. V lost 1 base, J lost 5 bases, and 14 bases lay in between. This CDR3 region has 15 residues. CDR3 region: CASSLVYGGRETQYF. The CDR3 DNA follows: TGTGCCAGCAGCTTAGTATACGGGGGCCGGGAGACCCAGTACTTC. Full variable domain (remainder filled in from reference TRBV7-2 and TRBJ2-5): GAGVSQSPSNKVTEKGKDVELRCDPISGHTALYWYRQSLGQGLEFLIYFQGNSAPDKSGLPSDRFSAERTGGSVSTLTIQRTQQEDSAVYLCASSLVYGGRETQYFGPGTRLLVL.

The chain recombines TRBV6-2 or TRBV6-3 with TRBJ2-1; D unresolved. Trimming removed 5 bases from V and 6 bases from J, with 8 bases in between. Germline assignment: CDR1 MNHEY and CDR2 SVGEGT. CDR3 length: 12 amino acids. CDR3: CASSLITNEQFF. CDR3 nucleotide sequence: TGTGCCAGCAGTCTAATTACCAATGAGCAGTTCTTC.

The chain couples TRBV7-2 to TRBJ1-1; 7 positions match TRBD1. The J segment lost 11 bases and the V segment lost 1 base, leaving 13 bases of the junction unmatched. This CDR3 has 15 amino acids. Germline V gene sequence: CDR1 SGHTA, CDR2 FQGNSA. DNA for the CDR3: TGTGCCAGCAGCTTAGGGGGTGACAGGGCGCGAGTGGCTTTCTTT. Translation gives CASSLGGDRARVAFF.

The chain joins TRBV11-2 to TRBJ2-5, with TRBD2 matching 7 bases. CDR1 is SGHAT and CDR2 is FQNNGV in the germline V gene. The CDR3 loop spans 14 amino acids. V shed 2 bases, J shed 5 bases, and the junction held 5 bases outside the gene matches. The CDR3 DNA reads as TGTGCCAGCAGCTTAATAACTAGCGCGGAGACCCAGTACTTC. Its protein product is CASSLITSAETQYF.

The CDR3 spells CASSHDRGPNTEAFF. The CDR3 DNA reads TGCGCCAGCAGCCACGACAGGGGCCCGAACACTGAAGCTTTCTTT. This chain uses TRBV4-1 with TRBJ1-1; 8 nucleotides agree with TRBD1. Trimming at V came to 3 bases and at J to 1 base, leaving 4 bases not matched to a gene. Germline CDR1 and CDR2: MGHRA and YSYEKL. There are 15 residues in the CDR3.

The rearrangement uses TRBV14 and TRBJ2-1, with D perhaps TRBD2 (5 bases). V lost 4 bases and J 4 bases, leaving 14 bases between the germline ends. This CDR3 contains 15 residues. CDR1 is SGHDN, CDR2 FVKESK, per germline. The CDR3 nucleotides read TGTGCCAGCAGCCCCCACCGCGGGTCTTACAATGAGCAGTTCTTC. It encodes CASSPHRGSYNEQFF.

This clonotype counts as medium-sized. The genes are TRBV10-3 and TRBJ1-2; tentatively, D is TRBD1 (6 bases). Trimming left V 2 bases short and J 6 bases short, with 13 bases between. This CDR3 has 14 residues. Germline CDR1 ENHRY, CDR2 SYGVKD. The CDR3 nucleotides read TGTGCCATCAGTGAGGGCAGGGGAAGGGATGGCTACACCTTC. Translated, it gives CAISEGRGRDGYTF.

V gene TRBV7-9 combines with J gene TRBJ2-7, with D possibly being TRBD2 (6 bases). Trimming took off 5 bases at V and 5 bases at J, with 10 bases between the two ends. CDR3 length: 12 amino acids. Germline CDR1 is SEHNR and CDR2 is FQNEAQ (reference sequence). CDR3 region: CASSLSSDEQYF. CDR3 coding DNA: TGTGCCAGCAGCCTATCTAGCGACGAGCAGTACTTC.

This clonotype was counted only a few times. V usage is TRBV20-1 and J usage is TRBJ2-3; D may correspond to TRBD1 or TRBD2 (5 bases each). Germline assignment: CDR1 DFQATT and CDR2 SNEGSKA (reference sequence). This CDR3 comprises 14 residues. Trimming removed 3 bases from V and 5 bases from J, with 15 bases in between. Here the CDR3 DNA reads TGCAGTGCTAGGGGAGCAGGGCCTGTAGATACGCAGTATTTT. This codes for CSARGAGPVDTQYF.

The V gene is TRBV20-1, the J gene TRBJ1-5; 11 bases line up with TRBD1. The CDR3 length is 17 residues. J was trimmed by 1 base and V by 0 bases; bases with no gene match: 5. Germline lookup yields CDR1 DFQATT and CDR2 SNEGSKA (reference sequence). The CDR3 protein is CSARDGQGAISNQPQHF. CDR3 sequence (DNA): TGCAGTGCTAGAGATGGACAGGGGGCGATCAGCAATCAGCCCCAGCATTTT.

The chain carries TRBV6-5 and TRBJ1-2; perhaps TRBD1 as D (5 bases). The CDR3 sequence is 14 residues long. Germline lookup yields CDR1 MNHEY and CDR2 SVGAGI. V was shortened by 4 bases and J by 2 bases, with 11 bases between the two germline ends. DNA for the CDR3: TGTGCCAGCAGTTCGTTGTGGGGGAACTATGGCTACACCTTC. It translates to CASSSLWGNYGYTF.

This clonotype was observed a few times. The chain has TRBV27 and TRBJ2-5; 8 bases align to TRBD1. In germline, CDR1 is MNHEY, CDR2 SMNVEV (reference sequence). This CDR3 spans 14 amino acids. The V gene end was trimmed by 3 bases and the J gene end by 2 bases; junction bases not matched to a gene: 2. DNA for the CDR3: TGTGCCAGCAGTTTCCGGGACAGGCAAGAGACCCAGTACTTC. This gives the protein CASSFRDRQETQYF.

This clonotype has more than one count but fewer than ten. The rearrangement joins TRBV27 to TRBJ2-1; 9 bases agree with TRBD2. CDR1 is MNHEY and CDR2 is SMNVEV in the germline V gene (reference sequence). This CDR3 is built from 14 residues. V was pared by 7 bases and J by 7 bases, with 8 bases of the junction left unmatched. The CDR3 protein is CASIARLAGNEQFF. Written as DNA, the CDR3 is TGTGCCAGCATAGCTAGGCTAGCGGGGAATGAGCAGTTCTTC.

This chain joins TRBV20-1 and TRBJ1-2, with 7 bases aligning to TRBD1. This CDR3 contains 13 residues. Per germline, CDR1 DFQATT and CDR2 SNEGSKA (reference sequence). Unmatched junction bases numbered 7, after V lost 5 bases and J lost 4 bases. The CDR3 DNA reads TGCAGTGCTGCAACAGGGGTTGGCTATGGCTACACCTTC. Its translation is CSAATGVGYGYTF.

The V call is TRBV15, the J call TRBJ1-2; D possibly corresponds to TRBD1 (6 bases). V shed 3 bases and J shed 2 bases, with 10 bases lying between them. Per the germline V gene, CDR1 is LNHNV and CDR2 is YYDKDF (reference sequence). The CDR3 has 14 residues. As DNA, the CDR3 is TGTGCCACCAGCAGGGACAGCAGGAACTATGGCTACACCTTC. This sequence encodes CATSRDSRNYGYTF.

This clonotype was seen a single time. The CDR3 sequence is CASSLDPGGNQPQHF. The DNA for the CDR3 is TGTGCCAGCAGCTTGGATCCGGGGGGGAATCAGCCCCAGCATTTT. This chain joins TRBV5-8 and TRBJ1-5; possible D gene TRBD1, 5 bases. Trimming took 0 bases from V and 4 from J, leaving 11 bases between them. Germline values: CDR1 SGHTS, CDR2 YDEGEE. The CDR3 is made up of 15 amino acids.

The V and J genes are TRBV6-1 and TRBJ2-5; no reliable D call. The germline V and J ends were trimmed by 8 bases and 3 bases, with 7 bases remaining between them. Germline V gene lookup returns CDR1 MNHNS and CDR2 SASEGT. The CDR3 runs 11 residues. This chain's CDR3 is CASGYKETQYF. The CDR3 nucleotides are TGTGCCAGCGGATATAAAGAGACCCAGTACTTC.

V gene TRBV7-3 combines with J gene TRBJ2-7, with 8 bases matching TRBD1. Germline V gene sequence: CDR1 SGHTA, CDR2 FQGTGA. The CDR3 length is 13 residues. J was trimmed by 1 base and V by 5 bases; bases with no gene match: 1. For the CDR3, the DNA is TGTGCCAGCAGCCGGGACAGGTCCTACGAGCAGTACTTC. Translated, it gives CASSRDRSYEQYF.

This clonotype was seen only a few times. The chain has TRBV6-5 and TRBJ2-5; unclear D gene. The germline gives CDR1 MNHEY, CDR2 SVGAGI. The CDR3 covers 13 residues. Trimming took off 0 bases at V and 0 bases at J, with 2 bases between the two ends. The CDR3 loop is CASSYSDQETQYF. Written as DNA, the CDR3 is TGTGCCAGCAGTTACTCGGACCAAGAGACCCAGTACTTC.

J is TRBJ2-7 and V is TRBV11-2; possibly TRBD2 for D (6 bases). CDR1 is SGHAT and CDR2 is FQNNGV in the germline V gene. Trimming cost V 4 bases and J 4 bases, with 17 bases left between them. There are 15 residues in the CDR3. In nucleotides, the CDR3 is TGTGCCAGCAGCTCGATCCGCACCGGGGGTTACGAGCAGTACTTC. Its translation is CASSSIRTGGYEQYF.

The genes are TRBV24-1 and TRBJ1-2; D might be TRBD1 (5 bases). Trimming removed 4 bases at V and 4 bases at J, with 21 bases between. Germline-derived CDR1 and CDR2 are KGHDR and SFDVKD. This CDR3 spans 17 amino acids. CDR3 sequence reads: CATSDSGTQFPFYGYTF. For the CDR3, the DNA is TGTGCCACCAGTGACTCCGGGACGCAGTTCCCCTTCTATGGCTACACCTTC.

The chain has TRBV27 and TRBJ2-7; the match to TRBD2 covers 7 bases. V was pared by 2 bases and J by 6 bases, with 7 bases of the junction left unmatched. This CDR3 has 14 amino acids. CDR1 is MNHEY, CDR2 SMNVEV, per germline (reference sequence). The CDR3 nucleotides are TGTGCCAGCAGTTTACGCGGGAGCGGGTTCGAGCAGTACTTC. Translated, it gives CASSLRGSGFEQYF.

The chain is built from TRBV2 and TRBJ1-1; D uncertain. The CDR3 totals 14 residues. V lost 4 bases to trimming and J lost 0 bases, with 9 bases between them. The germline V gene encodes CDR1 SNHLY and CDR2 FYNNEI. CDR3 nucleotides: TGTGCCAGCAGTGGACGGATCATGAACACTGAAGCTTTCTTT. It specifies CASSGRIMNTEAFF.